The clone carrying this T cell receptor beta chain was seen once. Its antigen remains unidentified. This sample is part of a study of long-term antiretroviral therapy in people with HIV. Whole-study findings and limits: Collection of the blood, which took place between the mid-2000s and the late 2010s, possibly occurred under older ART regimens. Diversity remained lower than transplant donor controls, even though it increased after ART.

Per donor, a minimum of one pre-ART and a minimum of two post-ART PBMC samples were available. This was the immunoSEQ v3.0 assay at survey level. Assay: immunoSEQ multiplex PCR; the TCRdb copy retains only in-frame clones and omits some. Of about 20,000 clones listed, roughly 92% are singletons. Between the trimmed V and J ends, which lost 0 bases and 2 bases, there was a span of 12 bases. Germline CDR1 SGHRS, CDR2 YFSETQ. This CDR3 spans 15 amino acids. This sequence joins TRBV5-1 and TRBJ2-7; the D call may be TRBD1 or TRBD2 (5 bases each). This sample comprised unsorted PBMCs, obtained 4.4 years after starting antiretroviral therapy. This clonotype originated in a woman aged 50 to 65 with HIV. The CDR3: CASSLDGTGPYEQYF. The CDR3 DNA reads TGCGCCAGCAGCTTGGACGGGACGGGTCCCTACGAGCAGTACTTC.